This TCR beta chain was profiled in a study of blood T cell repertoires in COVID-19. Overall study context: Sites in the United States, Italy and Spain provided acute and convalescent COVID-19 samples. In each case, the material was cDNA or gDNA derived from T cells, B-cell-depleted T cells, or PBMCs.

In the authors' workflow: Researchers report that nucleated cell counts were estimated from reference gene primer amplification. TCRdb's table, derived via immunoSEQ multiplex PCR, lists solely in-frame clones and lacks some. The D gene and trimming were derived from the DNA, and the V and J assignments and clone size from that table. The sample holds some 150,000 clones, approximately 80% seen once. V was shortened by 3 bases and J by 5 bases, with 13 bases between the two germline ends. Germline values: CDR1 MNHEY, CDR2 SMNVEV (reference sequence). CDR3 length equals 14 residues. The sequenced sample consisted of peripheral blood. The gene calls are TRBV27 and TRBJ2-5, with D possibly matching TRBD2 (6 bases). This TCR was sampled from a man in his sixties with active or convalescent COVID-19. The CDR3: CASSFDGRTETQYF. In nucleotides, the CDR3 is TGTGCCAGCAGTTTTGATGGGAGGACGGAGACCCAGTACTTC.